A single TCR beta chain is shown here with its context. Antigen unknown. Libraries were prepared by immunoSEQ multiplex PCR; TCRdb keeps only in-frame clonotypes and omits some of them. The sample contains tens of thousands of clones, approximately 90% of which appear only once. Looked up from germline, CDR1 is SEHNR and CDR2 is FQNEAQ (reference sequence). The CDR3 totals 16 residues. J lost 2 bases, V lost 1 base, and 2 bases had no gene match. This record comes from a study of cytomegalovirus exposure and HLA in healthy donors. The study's findings and limits: The listing of 160 or so TCR beta chains classed them as cytomegalovirus-associated.

The sequenced sample was PBMCs. This TCR was sampled from a woman younger than 30 in good health and CMV-seropositive. This sequence joins TRBV7-9 and TRBJ2-3, with 11 nucleotides matching TRBD2. The CDR3 loop reads CASSLGLAGHTDTQYF. The CDR3 region has the DNA TGTGCCAGCAGCTTAGGACTAGCGGGGCACACAGATACGCAGTATTTT.